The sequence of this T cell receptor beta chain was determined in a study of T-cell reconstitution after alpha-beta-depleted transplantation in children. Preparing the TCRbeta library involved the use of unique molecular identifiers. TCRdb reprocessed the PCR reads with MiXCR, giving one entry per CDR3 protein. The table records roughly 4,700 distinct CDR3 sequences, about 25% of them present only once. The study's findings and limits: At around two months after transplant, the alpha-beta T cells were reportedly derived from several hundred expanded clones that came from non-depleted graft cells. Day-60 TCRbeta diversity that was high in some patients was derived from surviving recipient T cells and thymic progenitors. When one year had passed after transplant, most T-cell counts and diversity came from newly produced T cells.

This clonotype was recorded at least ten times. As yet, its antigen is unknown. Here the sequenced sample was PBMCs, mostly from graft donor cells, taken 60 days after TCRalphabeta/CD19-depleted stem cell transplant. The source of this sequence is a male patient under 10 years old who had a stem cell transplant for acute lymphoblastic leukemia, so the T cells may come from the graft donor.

CDR3 sequence reads: CASSTRGREQYF. The CDR3 coding sequence is TGTGCCAGCAGCACCAGGGGGCGCGAGCAGTACTTC. The V call is TRBV6-5, the J call TRBJ2-7; TRBD1 agrees at 8 bases. Germline V gene data show CDR1 as MNHEY and CDR2 as SVGAGI. V gave up 6 bases and J gave up 6 bases; unmatched junction bases: 4. This CDR3 region has 12 residues.